The 19 T cell receptor beta chains given below trace back to one sample, sequenced in a study of T cell clones after liver transplantation. Data came from immunoSEQ multiplex PCR; TCRdb stores just in-frame clones and leaves some out. In the table there are 95,000 to 130,000 clones, 90% of which are singletons. The material was CD4+ T cells from blood, obtained 12 months after liver transplant. These receptors all come from a human patient who received a liver transplant. Among the T cells, some may be from the graft donor.

The J gene is TRBJ1-1, the V gene TRBV19, with TRBD1 matching over 8 bases. CDR1 LNHDA and CDR2 SQIVND come from the germline V gene (reference sequence). CDR3 length: 14 amino acids. V trimming: 3 bases; J trimming: 2 bases; junction bases outside the gene matches: 2. CDR3 bases: TGTGCCAGTAGTATCGGACAGGGCAACACTGAAGCTTTCTTT. It encodes CASSIGQGNTEAFF.

The rearrangement links TRBV15 to TRBJ1-3; D is possibly TRBD1 (5 bases). The CDR3 is 15 residues long. V lost 3 bases and J lost 0, with 9 bases in between. Germline assignment: CDR1 LNHNV and CDR2 YYDKDF (reference sequence). The CDR3 DNA reads TGTGCCACCAGCAGGGACGGGGGCTCTGGAAACACCATATATTTT. Residues: CATSRDGGSGNTIYF.

V and J are TRBV5-1 and TRBJ2-3; 9 positions agree with TRBD1. The CDR3 totals 14 residues. The ends lost 4 bases at V and 5 bases at J; junction bases unmatched: 5. CDR1 and CDR2 from the germline V gene are SGHRS and YFSETQ. For the CDR3, the DNA is TGCGCCAGCAGCCTCCTGGACAGGGGAGATACGCAGTATTTT. This encodes CASSLLDRGDTQYF.

The chain employs TRBV19 and TRBJ2-1; perhaps TRBD1 as D (6 bases). The V and J ends lost 1 base and 2 bases respectively, with 9 bases between them. The CDR3 runs to 15 residues. CDR1 is LNHDA, CDR2 SQIVND, per germline (reference sequence). CDR3 protein: CASSIVQGPYNEQFF. Here the CDR3 DNA reads TGTGCCAGTAGTATAGTACAGGGACCCTACAATGAGCAGTTCTTC.

The chain recombines TRBV7-2 with TRBJ1-1, with unresolved D. Germline V lookup: CDR1 SGHTA, CDR2 FQGNSA. Trimming stripped 5 bases from V and 8 bases from J, with 12 bases between. CDR3 length: 12 residues. CDR3 nucleotide sequence: TGTGCCAGCAGCCTGCGTAATCAGGAAGCTTTCTTT. Residues: CASSLRNQEAFF. Looking up the rest from reference TRBV7-2 and TRBJ1-1 gives the full variable domain: GAGVSQSPSNKVTEKGKDVELRCDPISGHTALYWYRQSLGQGLEFLIYFQGNSAPDKSGLPSDRFSAERTGGSVSTLTIQRTQQEDSAVYLCASSLRNQEAFFGQGTRLTVV.

About this clone: One junction end does not reproduce the germline sequence, and a read error may be involved. The V gene is TRBV29-1, the J gene TRBJ1-4; a weak D match, TRBD1 (5 bases). Germline V gene data show CDR1 as SQVTM and CDR2 as ANQGSEA. This CDR3 has 14 residues. CDR3 DNA: TGCAGCGTCGAAGGGCAGGGTTCTAATGAAAAACTGTTTTTT. It encodes CSVEGQGSNEKLFF.

V gene TRBV9 combines with J gene TRBJ2-1, with 13 bases identical to TRBD2. CDR1 SGDLS and CDR2 YYNGEE come from the germline V gene. Trimming removed 4 bases from V and 5 bases from J; junction bases left unmatched: 6. There are 16 residues in the CDR3. CDR3 amino acids: CASSLRLAGGHNEQFF. DNA of the CDR3: TGTGCCAGCAGCCTCCGACTAGCGGGGGGACACAATGAGCAGTTCTTC.

V gene TRBV7-2 combines with J gene TRBJ2-7; the match to TRBD2 covers 8 bases. The CDR3 is 15 residues long. Germline CDR1 SGHTA, CDR2 FQGNSA. V was clipped by 4 bases and J by 5 bases; unmatched bases: 10. The CDR3 loop is CASSSFVEAGDEQYF. The CDR3 coding sequence is TGTGCCAGCAGCTCCTTCGTGGAAGCGGGGGACGAGCAGTACTTC.

The chain combines TRBV10-1 with TRBJ2-1; 15 bases are a match to TRBD2. The CDR3 covers 17 residues. Germline V CDR1 and CDR2: WNHNN, SYGVQD (reference sequence). Trimming removed 2 bases from V and 7 bases from J; junction bases left unmatched: 6. The CDR3: CASSENGLAGGGNEQFF. The CDR3 nucleotides read TGCGCCAGCAGTGAGAACGGACTAGCGGGAGGGGGTAATGAGCAGTTCTTC.

V gene TRBV7-6 combines with J gene TRBJ2-7; D could derive from TRBD1 or TRBD2 (5 bases each). The CDR3 sequence is 14 residues long. The germline gives CDR1 SGHVS, CDR2 FNYEAQ. V lost 4 bases and J lost 2, with 12 bases in between. CDR3 DNA sequence: TGTGCCAGCAGCTGGGACGGAAAAACCTACGAGCAGTACTTC. Translated, it gives CASSWDGKTYEQYF.

The rearrangement joins TRBV9 to TRBJ2-5, with a possible D match to TRBD1 (5 bases). The CDR3 is 15 residues long. Germline loops: CDR1 SGDLS, CDR2 YYNGEE. Trimming cost V 0 bases and J 1 base, with 10 bases left between them. CDR3 DNA sequence: TGTGCCAGCAGCGTAGGGCAGGGTCCCCAAGAGACCCAGTACTTC. It yields the protein CASSVGQGPQETQYF.

The chain couples TRBV10-3 to TRBJ1-1; possibly TRBD1 for D (5 bases). Germline CDR1 ENHRY, CDR2 SYGVKD. The CDR3 spans 13 residues. With 2 bases removed from V and 1 base from J, the gap between germline ends came to 5 bases. The CDR3 sequence: CAISERGNTEAFF. The CDR3 coding sequence is TGTGCCATCAGTGAGAGGGGGAACACTGAAGCTTTCTTT.

This clone has only a few counts. In nucleotides, the CDR3 is TGTGCCAGCAGCTCAGAGGACTTCCACTCCTACGAGCAGTACTTC. It encodes CASSSEDFHSYEQYF. V is TRBV7-3 and J is TRBJ2-7, with D tentatively TRBD2 (5 bases). V lost 4 bases and J 0 bases, leaving 13 bases between the germline ends. The CDR3 runs to 15 residues. Looked up from germline, CDR1 is SGHTA and CDR2 is FQGTGA.

The rearrangement links TRBV15 to TRBJ2-7; D is undetermined. The V end lost 0 bases, the J end lost 2 bases, and 8 bases lay between the germline ends. The CDR3 runs 14 residues. From germline, CDR1 is LNHNV and CDR2 YYDKDF (reference sequence). CDR3 sequence reads: CATSRDRGTYEQYF. In nucleotides, the CDR3 is TGTGCCACCAGCAGAGATCGAGGAACCTACGAGCAGTACTTC.

This chain links TRBV7-2 with TRBJ2-3; TRBD2 is a possible D gene (5 bases). V lost 5 bases and J lost 7, with 22 bases in between. This CDR3 comprises 16 residues. Germline V gene lookup returns CDR1 SGHTA and CDR2 FQGNSA. In DNA, the CDR3 is TGTGCCAGCAGCCCAAGAACGGGATCCCCACTATATACGCAGTATTTT. As protein: CASSPRTGSPLYTQYF. Looking up the rest from reference TRBV7-2 and TRBJ2-3 gives the full variable domain: GAGVSQSPSNKVTEKGKDVELRCDPISGHTALYWYRQSLGQGLEFLIYFQGNSAPDKSGLPSDRFSAERTGGSVSTLTIQRTQQEDSAVYLCASSPRTGSPLYTQYFGPGTRLTVL.

This rearrangement joins TRBV9 to TRBJ2-1, with 12 bases that match TRBD2. The CDR3 covers 16 residues. The V and J ends lost 1 base and 6 bases, in that order; junction bases with no gene match: 5. Looked up from germline, CDR1 is SGDLS and CDR2 is YYNGEE. The CDR3 loop is CASSVSSGREGNEQFF. The CDR3 nucleotides read TGTGCCAGCAGCGTATCTAGCGGGAGGGAGGGCAATGAGCAGTTCTTC.

The chain employs TRBV19 and TRBJ1-1; TRBD1 matches at 7 bases. V gave up 4 bases and J gave up 1 base; unmatched junction bases: 6. Germline CDR1 LNHDA, CDR2 SQIVND (reference sequence). CDR3 length: 15 residues. The CDR3 DNA follows: TGTGCCAGTAGTACACGACAGGGCCGGAACACTGAAGCTTTCTTT. This encodes CASSTRQGRNTEAFF.

The V and J genes are TRBV18 and TRBJ2-2; tentatively, D is TRBD2 (5 bases). This CDR3 spans 14 amino acids. V gave up 0 bases and J gave up 4 bases, with 6 bases separating them. CDR1 is KGHSH and CDR2 is LQKENI in the germline V gene. Here the CDR3 reads CASSPPGSTGELFF. The CDR3 region has the DNA TGTGCCAGCTCACCACCGGGGAGCACCGGGGAGCTGTTTTTT.

This clone was observed a single time. The V and J genes are TRBV9 and TRBJ1-1; 9 bases line up with TRBD1. With 7 bases clipped from V and 5 bases from J, the junction kept 0 bases outside the gene matches. The CDR3 extends over 11 amino acids. From germline, CDR1 is SGDLS and CDR2 YYNGEE. The CDR3 loop reads CASGQGTEAFF. CDR3 in DNA: TGTGCCAGCGGACAGGGGACTGAAGCTTTCTTT. The variable domain in full, with the rest retrieved from reference TRBV9 and TRBJ1-1, is DSGVTQTPKHLITATGQRVTLRCSPRSGDLSVYWYQQSLDQGLQFLIQYYNGEERAKGNILERFSAQQFPDLHSELNLSSLELGDSALYFCASGQGTEAFFGQGTRLTVV.